This entry lists 2 T cell receptor beta chains sequenced from one sample in a study of cytomegalovirus exposure and HLA in healthy donors. Sequencing was performed with immunoSEQ multiplex PCR; in TCRdb, only in-frame clones are kept and a portion is missing. Of 200,000 or so clones detected, around 84% appear once; the ten largest clones hold around 15%. Specimen: PBMCs. Receptors originate from a woman in her twenties or thirties in good health and CMV-seropositive.

The chain employs TRBV2 and TRBJ1-2, with D uncertain. The V and J ends lost 8 bases and 6 bases respectively, with 7 bases between them. The V gene's germline CDR1 is SNHLY and CDR2 FYNNEI. There are 10 residues in the CDR3. The CDR3 DNA sequence: TGTGCCAGCGGCGGGAATGGCTACACCTTC. Protein: CASGGNGYTF. The variable domain in full, with the rest retrieved from reference TRBV2 and TRBJ1-2, is EPEVTQTPSHQVTQMGQEVILRCVPISNHLYFYWYRQILGQKVEFLVSFYNNEISEKSEIFDDQFSVERPDGSNFTLKIRSTKLEDSAMYFCASGGNGYTFGSGTRLTVV.

This clone came up a few times. The chain recombines TRBV5-6 with TRBJ1-3; unclear D gene. Trimming cost V 4 bases and J 12 bases, with 17 bases left between them. The CDR3 contains 13 residues. Germline V gene lookup returns CDR1 SGHDT and CDR2 YYEEEE. CDR3 sequence (DNA): TGTGCCAGCAGCCCGACGAATGGGCTAAACATATATTTT. The encoded protein is CASSPTNGLNIYF.